This T cell receptor (beta chain) comes out of a study of shared clonotypes between healthy human individuals. As regards this clone: Its antigen is not identified. The junction differs from germline at one of its ends, possibly a read error.

TCRdb's copy holds only in-frame clones and misses some; the assay was immunoSEQ multiplex PCR. Found here are roughly 400,000 clones, about 96% of them singletons; the top ten hold about 0.32%. Germline V gives CDR1 MDHEN, CDR2 SYDVKM. The CDR3 is 15 amino acids. The study's findings and limits: The expectation was that sequencing depth would affect clonotype sharing among donors.

The rearrangement uses TRBV28 and TRBJ1-4; 8 nucleotides line up with TRBD1. Sequenced sample: memory CD8+ T cells sorted from blood. Specified subset: CD45RO+ cells pooled with CCR7-negative TemRA cells. The sequence derives from a man aged 25-40 years in good health. CDR3 DNA: TGTGCCAGCAGTTTGTGGCAGGGGGCTAATCAAAAACTGTTTTTT. It translates to CASSLWQGANQKLFF.